These T cell receptor beta chains were read from a single sample in a study of patients and donors after allogeneic stem cell transplantation. TCRdb recomputed calls from the RT-PCR reads with MiXCR, one row per CDR3 protein. The sample lists about 87,000 distinct CDR3 sequences, 5% occurring once. Sample: blood, either unsorted or a sorted T cell fraction (not recorded which). These receptors were obtained from a human donor who was either an allogeneic HSCT recipient or a stem cell or donor lymphocyte infusion donor (not recorded which). It is not recorded whose cells these are; they may come from a transplant donor. Each CDR3 is given with its conserved first and last residue. The D gene is left open where the match is weak. Clone size is shown for a subset of rows, as once, few, many or a class of expanded clone.

CDR3 DNA	CDR3 protein	D gene	clone size	V gene	J gene
TGCGCCAGCAGCTTCGGGTCGGGGGCGGACGAGACCCAGTACTTC	CASSFGSGADETQYF	NA	few	TRBV5-1	TRBJ2-5
TGTGCCAGCAGGACAGCATTTAACTATGGCTACACCTTC	CASRTAFNYGYTF	NA	few	TRBV27	TRBJ1-2
TGTGCCAGTAGTATAATCGACAGGGACACTGAAGCTTTCTTT	CASSIIDRDTEAFF	TRBD1	many	TRBV19	TRBJ1-1
TGTGCCAGCTCACCACCACCCTCTAGCGGGAGAAGTGAGCAGTTCTTC	CASSPPPSSGRSEQFF	TRBD2	NA	TRBV18	TRBJ2-1
TGTGCCAGTAGGATCCGACACAACACTGAAGCTTTCTTT	CASRIRHNTEAFF	NA	many	TRBV19	TRBJ1-1
TGTGCCAGCAGACTTGGAGGGACAACTAATGAAAAACTGTTTTTT	CASRLGGTTNEKLFF	NA	many	TRBV28	TRBJ1-4
TGTGCCAGCCACGCGGGCTACCTAAACACCGGGGAGCTGTTTTTT	CASHAGYLNTGELFF	NA	many	TRBV28	TRBJ2-2
TGTGCCAGCAACCGAGTAGCGGGAGGGAGGTGGATCACAGATACGCAGTATTTT	CASNRVAGGRWITDTQYF	TRBD2	many	TRBV11-2	TRBJ2-3
TGTGCCAGCAGCTTAGCTTCCGGGGGGTACACAGATACGCAGTATTTT	CASSLASGGYTDTQYF	TRBD2	many	TRBV7-2	TRBJ2-3
TGTGCCAGCAGTTTTCGGCGGGCGCGCACAGATACGCAGTATTTT	CASSFRRARTDTQYF	NA	many	TRBV12-3/TRBV12-4	TRBJ2-3
TGCGCCAGCAGCTTGGGACAGAACGTGAACACTGAAGCTTTCTTT	CASSLGQNVNTEAFF	NA	many	TRBV5-1	TRBJ1-1
TGTGCCAGCAGCCCCGGGACAACGCGGGGACAGCCCCAGCATTTT	CASSPGTTRGQPQHF	NA	many	TRBV9	TRBJ1-5
TGTGCCACCAAGTTAGCGGGGCCCTACAATGAGCAGTTCTTC	CATKLAGPYNEQFF	TRBD2	few	TRBV6-1	TRBJ2-1
TGTGCCAGCGACAGGGGGGGGGAGCAGTACTTC	CASDRGGEQYF	TRBD1	many	TRBV2	TRBJ2-7
TGTGCCAGTAGTGGAGAAGGGATCACTAACTATGGCTACACCTTC	CASSGEGITNYGYTF	NA	NA	TRBV19	TRBJ1-2
TGTGCCATCAGAGAGACCGGGACAGGAAACACCGGGGAGCTGTTTTTT	CAIRETGTGNTGELFF	TRBD1	few	TRBV10-3	TRBJ2-2
TGCAGTGCTTCCCATACCGATCGGGAGCAGTTCTTC	CSASHTDREQFF	NA	many	TRBV20-1	TRBJ2-1
TGTGCCAGCAGCTTGGCAGGCGCAGATACGCAGTATTTT	CASSLAGADTQYF	NA	many	TRBV5-4	TRBJ2-3
TGCAGTGCTCGCTTACCACCTGGGTTCAACTCTGGAAACACCATATATTTT	CSARLPPGFNSGNTIYF	NA	few	TRBV20-1	TRBJ1-3
TGTGCCAGCAGCTTAGGGGAAGCTTCAAACTACGAGCAGTACTTC	CASSLGEASNYEQYF	NA	many	TRBV7-8	TRBJ2-7
TGCGCCAGCAGCTTGGGTCCTGGACCCTCCTACGAGCAGTACTTC	CASSLGPGPSYEQYF	NA	many	TRBV5-1	TRBJ2-7
TGTGCCAGCAGTTTGGGGGCCGGTTCCGGGAGGTACACCTTC	CASSLGAGSGRYTF	NA	few	TRBV12-3/TRBV12-4	TRBJ1-2
TGCAGCGTTGCGGGTCTAGCGGGAAAGAACACCGGGGAGCTGTTTTTT	CSVAGLAGKNTGELFF	TRBD2	NA	TRBV29-1	TRBJ2-2
TGTGCCAGCACCCCGACAGGGAAGAACACCGGGGAGCTGTTTTTT	CASTPTGKNTGELFF	TRBD1	many	TRBV12-3/TRBV12-4	TRBJ2-2
TGTGCCAGCAGCTCTGGAAAGGCTGATCCTGGAAACACCATATATTTT	CASSSGKADPGNTIYF	NA	many	TRBV7-2	TRBJ1-3
TGTGCCAGCAGTACCAGACAATACTATGGCTACACCTTC	CASSTRQYYGYTF	NA	many	TRBV12-3/TRBV12-4	TRBJ1-2
TGCGCCAGCAATCCCCCGGGGAACACTGAAGCTTTCTTT	CASNPPGNTEAFF	NA	many	TRBV5-1	TRBJ1-1
TGCAGTGCTAGCGTGGCGGGAGGCCTACCGGATACGCAGTATTTT	CSASVAGGLPDTQYF	TRBD2	many	TRBV20-1	TRBJ2-3
TGTGCCAGCAGCTCACAGGGGGACTATGGCTACACCTTC	CASSSQGDYGYTF	TRBD1	many	TRBV4-2	TRBJ1-2
TGTGCCAGCAGCCAGTCCCGCGGGGCTGGGCCTTGGATCTACGAGCAGTACTTC	CASSQSRGAGPWIYEQYF	NA	medium-sized	TRBV4-2	TRBJ2-7
TGTGCCAGCACTAGTTTGGGGACCGGGACTAACTACAATGAGCAGTTCTTC	CASTSLGTGTNYNEQFF	TRBD2	few	TRBV28	TRBJ2-1
TGTGCCACCGGTCGACTAGCGGGAGGCCATGTGGCCAAAAACATTCAGTACTTC	CATGRLAGGHVAKNIQYF	TRBD2	many	TRBV6-2/TRBV6-3	TRBJ2-4
TGTGCCAGCAGCTTAGGGGGGCTCGACACTGAAGCTTTCTTT	CASSLGGLDTEAFF	NA	many	TRBV7-3	TRBJ1-1
TGCAGCGTTGAGAGGGACAGGGGGCAGGATGGCTACACCTTC	CSVERDRGQDGYTF	TRBD1	many	TRBV29-1	TRBJ1-2
TGTGCCAGTAGTCCAGAGACAGGGGGCTGGGAGACCCAGTACTTC	CASSPETGGWETQYF	TRBD1	many	TRBV19	TRBJ2-5
TGTGCCAGCTCTTCCGGAGATGGTGTCAATTCACCCCTCCACTTT	CASSSGDGVNSPLHF	NA	NA	TRBV7-9	TRBJ1-6
TGTGCCAGCAGCACCTTGCGGGGGCGCAGGGGCACTGAAGCTTTCTTT	CASSTLRGRRGTEAFF	NA	many	TRBV11-2	TRBJ1-1
TGTGCCAGCAAACCACAGGGGGCCCACGAGCAGTACTTC	CASKPQGAHEQYF	TRBD1	NA	TRBV7-9	TRBJ2-7
TGTGCCAGCAGCTTAGATCAGAGGTGGAATTCACCCCTCCACTTT	CASSLDQRWNSPLHF	NA	NA	TRBV11-3	TRBJ1-6
TGTGCCAGCAGTGAACGGTGCCCTCAAGAGACCCAGTACTTC	CASSERCPQETQYF	NA	few	TRBV6-4	TRBJ2-5
TGTGCCAGCAGCGAAAGGACTAGCGGGAGTCGAGATACGCAGTATTTT	CASSERTSGSRDTQYF	TRBD2	large	TRBV7-8	TRBJ2-3
TGTGCCAGCAGTTCAGCGGGGACAGGCCTTCATCAGCCCCAGCATTTT	CASSSAGTGLHQPQHF	TRBD1	many	TRBV27	TRBJ1-5
TGTGCCAGTAGTATGCAAGGGGCGACCCTCTCTGGAAACACCATATATTTT	CASSMQGATLSGNTIYF	NA	many	TRBV19	TRBJ1-3
TGTGCCAGCAGCCCCGGGACTACCTACTACAATGAGCAGTTCTTC	CASSPGTTYYNEQFF	TRBD2	NA	TRBV6-1	TRBJ2-1
TGCAGTGCTAGAGATCCCCTGACTAGCAACGAGCAGTACTTC	CSARDPLTSNEQYF	TRBD2	few	TRBV20-1	TRBJ2-7
TGTGCCAGCAGCCCGTGGGGACAGGACTACGAGCAGTACTTC	CASSPWGQDYEQYF	TRBD1	few	TRBV7-2	TRBJ2-7
TGTGCCAGCAGCCAAGACTGGCTAGGGTACGAGCAGTACTTC	CASSQDWLGYEQYF	NA	many	TRBV4-2	TRBJ2-7
TGCGCCAGCAGCCCGACGGTCGGCAATCAGCCCCAGCATTTT	CASSPTVGNQPQHF	NA	many	TRBV5-1	TRBJ1-5
TGTGCCACCAGCAGAGATGGTGGCAGGGAAAATGAGCAGTTCTTC	CATSRDGGRENEQFF	NA	many	TRBV15	TRBJ2-1
TGTGCCAGCAGCTTGATTATGAGCGGGGGTAACAATGAGCAGTTCTTC	CASSLIMSGGNNEQFF	TRBD2	NA	TRBV5-4	TRBJ2-1
TGTGCCAGTAGCAAAGGGACTAGCATGAATACGCAGTATTTT	CASSKGTSMNTQYF	TRBD2	many	TRBV19	TRBJ2-3
TGTGCCAGCAGTTTTGGGGTCAGGAGCTCCTATAATTCACCCCTCCACTTT	CASSFGVRSSYNSPLHF	NA	few	TRBV27	TRBJ1-6
TGCAGTGCTAGAGATCACGGGGCTAACTATGGCTACACCTTC	CSARDHGANYGYTF	NA	many	TRBV20-1	TRBJ1-2